Listed below are T cell receptor beta chains from one sample, sequenced in a study of CD4+ T cells in melanoma. Sequenced by immunoSEQ multiplex PCR; TCRdb stores in-frame clones only, minus some. Altogether more than 110,000 clones are present, around 90% being singletons, with the ten largest covering approximately 1.4%. The receptor source for this set is a human donor with melanoma. Both conserved end residues are trimmed from each CDR3.

TRBV7-9	TRBJ2-3	13	ASSFRDSWGGTQY
TRBV5-4	TRBJ1-2	14	ASSGDRGLGDYGYT
TRBV7-3	TRBJ2-3	12	ASSLGTSTDTQY
TRBV29-1	TRBJ1-2	8	SVSGKWPG
TRBV6-1	TRBJ2-7	15	ASSEVGRQTVSYEQY
TRBV5-4	TRBJ2-3	13	ASSLGLGVGDTQY
TRBV6-6	TRBJ2-5	13	ASSRGTGVQETQY
TRBV5-1	TRBJ1-2	10	ASSLGPDGYT
TRBV6-1	TRBJ2-5	11	ASSRQYQETQY
TRBV7-8	TRBJ1-3	18	ASSSAWVSGTGLFGNTIY
TRBV5-4	TRBJ2-5	14	ASSFASGGVDETQY
TRBV29-1	TRBJ2-3	13	SLRDTGGSTDTQY
TRBV9	TRBJ2-5	12	ASSAAGRGETQY
TRBV6-1	TRBJ2-7	14	ASSEEPPYRSYEQY
TRBV4-1	TRBJ2-1	15	ASSQDNGASSYNEQF
TRBV6-5	TRBJ1-2	11	ASRDDRGRGYT
TRBV19	TRBJ1-4	12	ASRGPATNEKLF
TRBV2	TRBJ1-2	12	ASSSGGKSYGYT
TRBV5-6	TRBJ2-6	13	ASSLGPAVANVLT
TRBV5-4	TRBJ2-7	16	ASSLGLAGASSSYEQY
TRBV10-1	TRBJ1-1	10	ASSAPGMEAF
TRBV6-5	TRBJ1-3	11	ASSRSYGNTIY
TRBV5-6	TRBJ2-5	15	ASSLGPGLVTRETQY
TRBV30	TRBJ1-2	10	AAGGGRYGYT
TRBV6-1	TRBJ1-2	12	ASIRNRGNYGYT
TRBV11-2	TRBJ1-4	10	AREATNEKLF
TRBV6-5	TRBJ2-5	11	ASRRTLQETQY
TRBV5-5	TRBJ2-3	10	ASSAYTDTQY
TRBV5-1	TRBJ1-5	12	ASSLGGADQPQH
TRBV6-5	TRBJ2-7	12	ASSYSPGQKHRH
TRBV7-9	TRBJ2-5	14	ASSLDTSGGAETQY
TRBV5-4	TRBJ2-5	14	ASSSGLAGLQETQY
TRBV7-3	TRBJ1-6	15	ASSLTGGASYNSPLH
TRBV2	TRBJ2-3	11	ASSEYGADTQY
TRBV11-2	TRBJ1-2	14	ASSPLWDRGTYGYT
TRBV7-9	TRBJ2-2	13	ASRPDRVHTGELF
TRBV5-1	TRBJ2-7	13	ASSLARQASYEQY
TRBV7-3	TRBJ1-6	11	ASSLRSGAPLH
TRBV30	TRBJ2-5	12	AQQTSGGLETQY
TRBV28	TRBJ2-7	14	ASSSPGARIGYEQY
TRBV5-6	TRBJ1-2	10	ASSARLYGYT
TRBV10-3	TRBJ2-7	12	AIRRSTRPYEQY
TRBV30	TRBJ1-3	11	AWSVSRGNTIY
TRBV7-3	TRBJ2-2	13	ASSPPGLAAGELF
TRBV5-1	TRBJ2-1	13	ASSFDGRLVGEQF
TRBV5-1	TRBJ1-1	14	ASHELFGGSVTEAF
TRBV10-2	TRBJ2-7	13	ASSVVRAGLDEQY
TRBV9	TRBJ2-1	10	ASSVDWGEQF
TRBV7-8	TRBJ1-1	13	ASSPRDRENTEAF
TRBV4-2	TRBJ1-2	13	ASSQEFRDRGGYT